These 9 T cell receptor beta chains share one sample of origin, sequenced in a study of blood T cell repertoires in COVID-19. Only in-frame clones appear in the TCRdb table, and some are missing; sequencing was by immunoSEQ multiplex PCR. This sample carries 100,000 to 150,000 clones, over 60% of them seen once, and the ten largest clones take less than 2.5%. Material for sequencing was peripheral blood. The source is a woman in her 70s with acute or convalescent COVID-19.

V gene TRBV2 combines with J gene TRBJ2-2; D is possibly TRBD2 (5 bases). V dropped 8 bases and J dropped 0 bases, with 13 bases sitting between them. Germline V gene data show CDR1 as SNHLY and CDR2 as FYNNEI. CDR3 size: 15 residues. Written as DNA, the CDR3 is TGTGCCAGCTCCATCAAGAGGGCGAACACCGGGGAGCTGTTTTTT. Amino acid sequence: CASSIKRANTGELFF. Filled out from reference TRBV2 and TRBJ2-2, the complete variable domain reads EPEVTQTPSHQVTQMGQEVILRCVPISNHLYFYWYRQILGQKVEFLVSFYNNEISEKSEIFDDQFSVERPDGSNFTLKIRSTKLEDSAMYFCASSIKRANTGELFFGEGSRLTVL.

J is TRBJ2-7 and V is TRBV15, with 9 bases lining up with TRBD1. The V and J ends lost 1 base and 5 bases, in that order; junction bases with no gene match: 18. Germline lookup yields CDR1 LNHNV and CDR2 YYDKDF (reference sequence). This CDR3 is 19 amino acids long. CDR3 residues: CATSRGGYSGTGFPHEQYF. CDR3 bases: TGTGCCACCAGCAGAGGGGGATACTCCGGGACAGGGTTTCCCCACGAGCAGTACTTC.

The chain recombines TRBV5-6 with TRBJ2-3; D unclear. V was shortened by 1 base and J by 3 bases, with 15 bases between the two germline ends. The CDR3 spans 16 residues. Germline V gene data show CDR1 as SGHDT and CDR2 as YYEEEE. The CDR3 coding sequence is TGTGCCAGCAGCTTGTGGAAGCGTCCGATGACAGATACGCAGTATTTT. Amino acid sequence: CASSLWKRPMTDTQYF. Looking up the rest from reference TRBV5-6 and TRBJ2-3 gives the full variable domain: DAGVTQSPTHLIKTRGQQVTLRCSPKSGHDTVSWYQQALGQGPQFIFQYYEEEERQRGNFPDRFSGHQFPNYSSELNVNALLLGDSALYLCASSLWKRPMTDTQYFGPGTRLTVL.

The gene calls are TRBV5-5 and TRBJ1-2, with TRBD1 as a possible D gene (5 bases). This CDR3 has 17 amino acids. Trimming shortened V by 1 base and J by 6 bases, and 22 bases separated the two germline ends. CDR1 and CDR2 (germline): SGHKS, YYEKEE (reference sequence). The CDR3 region has the DNA TGTGCCAGCAGCTTGTGGGGAGGGACCCTTCAGCCGGATGGCTACACCTTC. It codes for CASSLWGGTLQPDGYTF.

This clone was found a few times. The genes are TRBV15 and TRBJ1-2, with D possibly being TRBD1 (5 bases). Germline CDR1 reads LNHNV; CDR2 reads YYDKDF (reference sequence). This CDR3 has 13 amino acids. The V and J ends lost 2 bases and 4 bases respectively, with 8 bases between them. CDR3 in amino acids: CATSRQGFYGYTF. In DNA, the CDR3 is TGTGCCACCAGCAGACAGGGTTTCTATGGCTACACCTTC.

The rearrangement joins TRBV7-2 to TRBJ2-2, with D possibly being TRBD1 (6 bases). The CDR3 covers 14 residues. V lost 6 bases and J lost 7, with 15 bases in between. CDR1 is SGHTA, CDR2 FQGNSA, per germline. The CDR3 coding sequence is TGTGCCAGCAGACAGGACAGCCCCGGCGGGGAGCTGTTTTTT. It codes for CASRQDSPGGELFF.

The V call is TRBV5-1, the J call TRBJ2-5, with D uncertain. V lost 0 bases and J lost 5, with 11 bases in between. This CDR3 is 14 amino acids long. CDR1 and CDR2 (germline): SGHRS, YFSETQ. CDR3 sequence (DNA): TGCGCCAGCAGCTTGGGGGCAAAGAAGGAGACCCAGTACTTC. It translates to CASSLGAKKETQYF.

The V gene is TRBV2, the J gene TRBJ2-1, with D possibly TRBD2 on 5 matching bases. V was pared by 1 base and J by 5 bases, with 15 bases between. This CDR3 contains 16 residues. The V gene's germline CDR1 is SNHLY and CDR2 FYNNEI. The CDR3 loop is CASSEEFGGSDNEQFF. DNA for the CDR3: TGTGCCAGCAGTGAAGAGTTCGGTGGGAGTGACAATGAGCAGTTCTTC. The variable domain in full, completed from reference TRBV2 and TRBJ2-1, reads EPEVTQTPSHQVTQMGQEVILRCVPISNHLYFYWYRQILGQKVEFLVSFYNNEISEKSEIFDDQFSVERPDGSNFTLKIRSTKLEDSAMYFCASSEEFGGSDNEQFFGPGTRLTVL.

V is TRBV6-5 and J is TRBJ2-3; 11 bases match TRBD2. The V gene's germline CDR1 is MNHEY and CDR2 SVGAGI. The V and J ends lost 7 bases and 6 bases, in that order; junction bases with no gene match: 9. The CDR3 extends over 15 amino acids. DNA for the CDR3: TGTGCCAGCAAATTAGCGGGAGGGGGACCGGATACGCAGTATTTT. Translated, it gives CASKLAGGGPDTQYF.